This note documents a single T cell receptor (beta chain) sequence. As yet, its antigen is unknown. The read ends 3 residues before the CDR3 terminus; that terminus is restored from the germline J gene. The V and J ends lost 5 bases and 5 bases respectively, with 10 bases between them. The germline V gene encodes CDR1 SGHTA and CDR2 FQGNSA. The CDR3 is 14 residues long. These data come from a study of T cells in women clearing cervical HPV infection. Study details: Controls' single incident HPV16 infection cleared within 12 months without precancer. Case blood was drawn a median roughly 150 days after lesion detection. Whole-study results and caveats: Effector/memory and HPV-specific T cells were not isolated, and association timing is unknown.

Clones were read by immunoSEQ multiplex PCR, and TCRdb kept only the in-frame ones, dropping some. This sample's clone table lists approximately 41,000 clones. This clonotype was sampled from a woman aged 18-70 years with a cervical HPV16 infection that either progressed to CIN3+ or cleared (not recorded which). The rearrangement uses TRBV7-2 and TRBJ1-6; D may be TRBD1 (6 bases). Sequencing input: blood buffy coat. This CDR3 reads CASSRRQDNSPLHF. Partial CDR3 DNA: TGTGCCAGCAGCCGCAGACAGGATAATTCACCC.